These 29 T cell receptor beta chains came from one sample sequenced in a study of graft-versus-host responses after intestinal transplantation (dated by TCRdb to the early 2020s). The library relied on the immunoSEQ multiplex PCR assay. TCRdb took this table from immuneACCESS and kept in-frame rearrangements with V and J called. Such tables lack part of the clones; where checked against another copy, unresolved V genes explain under half of the gap, and the rest is unexplained. The table for this sample lists approximately 54,000 clones; around 90% of them were counted only once. The top ten constitute approximately 5.1% of the sample. Sequencing used PBMCs, obtained nearly 670 days after intestinal transplant. All receptors derive from a human patient who received an intestinal transplant, so some T cells may come from the graft donor.

The V and J genes are TRBV6-1 and TRBJ1-2, with D unclear. There are 13 residues in the CDR3. V dropped 6 bases and J dropped 3 bases, with 11 bases sitting between them. Per germline, CDR1 MNHNS and CDR2 SASEGT. CDR3 nucleotide sequence: TGTGCCAGCAGAGAGGGAGGCGACTATGGCTACACCTTC. The encoded protein is CASREGGDYGYTF.

The chain couples TRBV7-2 to TRBJ1-5; D remains unclear. The germline gives CDR1 SGHTA, CDR2 FQGNSA. Deletions cut 3 bases from V and 4 bases from J, with 4 bases between. The CDR3 is 12 residues long. The CDR3 nucleotides read TGTGCCAGCAGCTTGACAAATCAGCCCCAGCATTTT. It codes for CASSLTNQPQHF.

This chain joins TRBV10-2 and TRBJ1-4; 7 bases fit TRBD1. J gave up 5 bases and V 7 bases, and 7 bases lay outside the gene matches. The CDR3 covers 14 residues. The germline gives CDR1 WSHSY, CDR2 SAAADI. The CDR3 DNA follows: TGCGCCAGCATCAATACAGGGGTGAATGAAAAACTGTTTTTT. Translating it yields CASINTGVNEKLFF.

This clone was recorded only once. The chain combines TRBV4-1 with TRBJ1-2, with 9 bases that match TRBD1. With V trimmed by 1 base and J by 4 bases, 19 bases remained unmatched. CDR3 length equals 20 residues. Germline V CDR1 and CDR2: MGHRA, YSYEKL. The CDR3 loop reads CASSQALFDRMTGGVYGYTF. CDR3 DNA: TGCGCCAGCAGCCAAGCGCTCTTCGACCGGATGACAGGGGGTGTCTATGGCTACACCTTC.

V gene TRBV28 combines with J gene TRBJ1-4, with D possibly TRBD1 on 5 matching bases. The germline V and J ends were trimmed by 4 bases and 8 bases, with 14 bases remaining between them. The germline V gene has CDR1 MDHEN and CDR2 SYDVKM. CDR3 length: 14 residues. This CDR3 reads CASSSTAIAEKLFF. For the CDR3, the DNA is TGTGCCAGCAGTTCGACAGCTATTGCAGAAAAACTGTTTTTT. Combining the CDR3 with reference TRBV28 and TRBJ1-4 gives the whole variable domain DVKVTQSSRYLVKRTGEKVFLECVQDMDHENMFWYRQDPGLGLRLIYFSYDVKMKEKGDIPEGYSVSREKKERFSLILESASTNQTSMYLCASSSTAIAEKLFFGSGTQLSVL.

The rearrangement uses TRBV15 and TRBJ1-1; 9 bases are shared with TRBD1. Germline-derived CDR1 and CDR2 are LNHNV and YYDKDF (reference sequence). CDR3 length equals 14 residues. The trim removed 3 bases at V and 1 base at J, leaving 0 bases unmatched. The CDR3 DNA reads TGTGCCACCAGCAGGACAGGGGGGAACACTGAAGCTTTCTTT. Residues: CATSRTGGNTEAFF.

The V call is TRBV6-1, the J call TRBJ1-5; D not certain. This CDR3 has 15 amino acids. CDR1 and CDR2 (germline): MNHNS, SASEGT. Trimming pared 3 bases from V and 5 bases from J, leaving 14 bases between. CDR3 sequence: CASSDPAEPYQPQHF. The CDR3 DNA reads TGTGCCAGCAGTGACCCCGCAGAGCCATATCAGCCCCAGCATTTT.

This rearrangement joins TRBV5-6 to TRBJ2-3, with 7 positions matching TRBD1. The V gene end was trimmed by 4 bases and the J gene end by 2 bases; junction bases not matched to a gene: 4. The CDR3 spans 14 residues. Germline CDR1 reads SGHDT; CDR2 reads YYEEEE. The CDR3 bases are TGTGCCAGCAGCACCGGGACAGTCACAGATACGCAGTATTTT. It is translated as CASSTGTVTDTQYF.

This sequence joins TRBV5-1 and TRBJ2-7; D is uncertain. The CDR3 extends over 14 amino acids. V was cut by 5 bases and J by 6 bases, with 18 bases left in between. CDR1 SGHRS and CDR2 YFSETQ come from the germline V gene. CDR3 amino acids: CASRQRPEKLEQYF. The CDR3 region has the DNA TGCGCCAGCAGACAGCGCCCCGAGAAGCTCGAGCAGTACTTC.

The chain recombines TRBV7-9 with TRBJ2-1; D not resolved. This CDR3 is 12 amino acids long. Germline V gene sequence: CDR1 SEHNR, CDR2 FQNEAQ (reference sequence). The V and J ends lost 4 bases and 6 bases respectively, with 7 bases between them. In nucleotides, the CDR3 is TGTGCCAGCAGCTACCGAGGCAATGAGCAGTTCTTC. Its protein is CASSYRGNEQFF. Supplemented by reference TRBV7-9 and TRBJ2-1, the full variable domain reads DTGVSQNPRHKITKRGQNVTFRCDPISEHNRLYWYRQTLGQGPEFLTYFQNEAQLEKSRLLSDRFSAERPKGSFSTLEIQRTEQGDSAMYLCASSYRGNEQFFGPGTRLTVL.

This rearrangement joins TRBV18 to TRBJ1-1, with D hard to call. Between the trimmed V and J ends, which lost 5 bases and 3 bases, there was a span of 4 bases. The CDR3 has 11 amino acids. CDR1 is KGHSH, CDR2 LQKENI, per germline. The CDR3 region is CASSRDTEAFF. CDR3 in DNA: TGTGCCAGCTCAAGGGACACTGAAGCTTTCTTT.

The genes are TRBV6-5 and TRBJ2-2; the D gene could be TRBD1 or TRBD2 (6 bases each). The CDR3 length is 16 residues. In germline, CDR1 is MNHEY, CDR2 SVGAGI. The V end was cut by 0 bases, the J end by 3 bases, with 11 bases between. In DNA form, the CDR3 reads TGTGCCAGCAGTTACTCTTCGGGGGCCTACACCGGGGAGCTGTTTTTT. Translation: CASSYSSGAYTGELFF.

The chain is built from TRBV10-2 and TRBJ2-7; tentatively, D is TRBD2 (5 bases). Trimming left V 5 bases short and J 3 bases short, with 17 bases between. Germline lookup yields CDR1 WSHSY and CDR2 SAAADI. This CDR3 spans 15 amino acids. The CDR3 spells CASSSIMVASYEQYF. CDR3 nucleotides: TGCGCCAGCAGTAGCATAATGGTAGCGAGCTACGAGCAGTACTTC.

This clone was seen a single time. The chain carries TRBV7-9 and TRBJ1-1, with D possibly matching TRBD1 (5 bases). The V end was cut by 1 base, the J end by 6 bases, with 18 bases between. The CDR3 length is 16 residues. Germline CDR1 SEHNR, CDR2 FQNEAQ (reference sequence). In DNA form, the CDR3 reads TGTGCCAGCAGCTTAGAAGGGTGGCAGGGAAGTCCTGAAGCTTTCTTT. Translated: CASSLEGWQGSPEAFF.

The chain joins TRBV11-2 to TRBJ2-3; D may be TRBD1 (6 bases). The germline gives CDR1 SGHAT, CDR2 FQNNGV. Trimming removed 2 bases from V and 6 bases from J, with 15 bases in between. CDR3 length: 15 residues. The CDR3 here is CASSLNPRQVDTQYF. The CDR3 DNA is TGTGCCAGCAGCTTAAATCCTAGACAGGTGGATACGCAGTATTTT.

This rearrangement joins TRBV5-1 to TRBJ2-7; 13 positions match TRBD2. This CDR3 has 17 residues. Germline trimming cut 2 bases from V and 7 bases from J; bases unmatched to any gene: 12. The germline gives CDR1 SGHRS, CDR2 YFSETQ. The DNA of the CDR3 is TGCGCCAGCAGCTTTATTCCCGGGACTAGCGGGGCGGGGGAGCAGTACTTC. It yields the protein CASSFIPGTSGAGEQYF.

This rearrangement joins TRBV5-1 to TRBJ2-7; 7 bases match TRBD1. The junction had 8 bases not matched to a gene; V was cut back by 4 bases and J by 1 base. Per the germline V gene, CDR1 is SGHRS and CDR2 is YFSETQ. The CDR3 is 15 amino acids. The CDR3 sequence: CASSPRQGRSYEQYF. The CDR3 DNA sequence: TGCGCCAGCAGCCCGAGACAGGGACGGTCCTACGAGCAGTACTTC.

J is TRBJ2-3 and V is TRBV27; 9 nucleotides agree with TRBD2. The V segment lost 6 bases and the J segment 2 bases; nucleotides outside the gene matches: 9. Germline CDR1 reads MNHEY; CDR2 reads SMNVEV (reference sequence). This CDR3 is built from 16 residues. The CDR3 bases are TGTGCCAGCAGCGTGCGACTAGCGGTGTCCACAGATACGCAGTATTTT. Translating gives CASSVRLAVSTDTQYF.

CDR3 in DNA: TGTGCCAGCGCGGGGGCTCCAGATACGCAGTATTTT. Translation gives CASAGAPDTQYF. V gene TRBV2 combines with J gene TRBJ2-3; the D gene is possibly TRBD2 (7 bases). CDR1 is SNHLY and CDR2 is FYNNEI in the germline V gene. This CDR3 contains 12 residues. V was clipped by 8 bases and J by 4 bases, with 10 bases between them.

The genes are TRBV21-1 and TRBJ1-3. TRBV21-1 is described as a pseudogene. This CDR3 region has 11 residues. The CDR3 spells CAREEVNTIYF. In DNA form, the CDR3 reads TGTGCCAGGGAGGAGGTAAACACCATATATTTT.

This rearrangement joins TRBV6-1 to TRBJ1-5; D is unresolved. CDR3 size: 12 residues. Trimming shortened V by 3 bases and J by 4 bases, and 4 bases separated the two germline ends. From germline, CDR1 is MNHNS and CDR2 SASEGT. The chain's CDR3 is CASSEGNQPQHF. In DNA, the CDR3 is TGTGCCAGCAGTGAGGGAAATCAGCCCCAGCATTTT.

The chain employs TRBV19 and TRBJ2-7; 11 bases are shared with TRBD2. The V and J ends lost 6 bases and 7 bases, in that order; junction bases with no gene match: 5. The CDR3 is made up of 13 amino acids. Germline-derived CDR1 and CDR2 are LNHDA and SQIVND (reference sequence). CDR3 region: CASRLAGGPEQYF. The CDR3 DNA follows: TGTGCCAGTAGGCTAGCGGGGGGACCAGAGCAGTACTTC.

This rearrangement joins TRBV5-1 to TRBJ2-5, with 14 bases identical to TRBD2. CDR1 is SGHRS and CDR2 is YFSETQ in the germline V gene. V gave up 2 bases and J gave up 5 bases; unmatched junction bases: 2. The CDR3 contains 15 residues. The CDR3 DNA reads TGCGCCAGCAGCTTATGGACTAGCGGGGGGGAGACCCAGTACTTC. Translating it yields CASSLWTSGGETQYF. Supplemented by reference TRBV5-1 and TRBJ2-5, the full variable domain reads KAGVTQTPRYLIKTRGQQVTLSCSPISGHRSVSWYQQTPGQGLQFLFEYFSETQRNKGNFPGRFSGRQFSNSRSEMNVSTLELGDSALYLCASSLWTSGGETQYFGPGTRLLVL.

The chain links TRBV30 to TRBJ2-7, with D perhaps given as TRBD1 or TRBD2 (6 bases each). The CDR3 loop spans 18 amino acids. The V gene's germline CDR1 is GTSNPN and CDR2 SVGIG (reference sequence). V lost 3 bases and J lost 1, with 25 bases in between. CDR3 DNA sequence: TGTGCCTGGAGCCGTAGGGGGGTGGGACTCGCACTTTCCTACGAGCAGTACTTC. Its protein product is CAWSRRGVGLALSYEQYF.

The chain recombines TRBV19 with TRBJ2-5, with D perhaps TRBD2 (6 bases). V lost 3 bases, J lost 5 bases, and 10 bases lay in between. The CDR3 totals 13 residues. The germline gives CDR1 LNHDA, CDR2 SQIVND (reference sequence). CDR3 sequence reads: CASSMGRGETQYF. The CDR3 DNA follows: TGTGCCAGTAGTATGGGACGGGGGGAGACCCAGTACTTC.

The rearrangement uses TRBV19 and TRBJ2-5; a possible D gene is TRBD2 (7 bases). The V gene lost 7 bases and the J gene lost 5 bases, with 17 bases spanning the gap. The germline V gene encodes CDR1 LNHDA and CDR2 SQIVND (reference sequence). This CDR3 is built from 14 residues. The chain's CDR3 is CASMEGGAGETQYF. As DNA, the CDR3 is TGTGCCAGTATGGAGGGGGGGGCCGGCGAGACCCAGTACTTC.

This clone occurred a few times. The V call is TRBV12-5, the J call TRBJ2-3; D gene ambiguous. With 5 bases removed from V and 2 bases from J, the gap between germline ends came to 5 bases. This CDR3 spans 12 amino acids. CDR1 and CDR2 (germline): LGHNT, FRNRAP. The CDR3 DNA reads TGTGCTAGTGGTCCGGACACAGATACGCAGTATTTT. Its protein is CASGPDTDTQYF. The complete variable domain, with remaining parts taken from reference TRBV12-5 and TRBJ2-3, reads DARVTQTPRHKVTEMGQEVTMRCQPILGHNTVFWYRQTMMQGLELLAYFRNRAPLDDSGMPKDRFSAEMPDATLATLKIQPSEPRDSAVYFCASGPDTDTQYFGPGTRLTVL.

Only one count was recorded for this clone. This chain joins TRBV28 and TRBJ2-1; 10 bases fit TRBD2. V dropped 3 bases and J dropped 4; count of bases not matched to a gene: 0. CDR1 is MDHEN and CDR2 is SYDVKM in the germline V gene. The CDR3 runs to 14 residues. This CDR3 is CASSFSGGYNEQFF. Written as DNA, the CDR3 is TGTGCCAGCAGTTTTAGCGGGGGGTACAATGAGCAGTTCTTC.

This clone was found once. This chain links TRBV27 with TRBJ2-7; 10 bases are shared with TRBD1. The CDR3 runs 14 residues. V lost 5 bases, J lost 5 bases, and 6 bases stayed unmatched. In germline, CDR1 is MNHEY, CDR2 SMNVEV (reference sequence). The CDR3 coding sequence is TGTGCCAGCAGTATTGGGACAGGGGTGAACGAGCAGTACTTC. As protein: CASSIGTGVNEQYF.